This T cell receptor beta chain originates from a study of cytomegalovirus exposure and HLA in healthy donors. Study-wide results and caveats: Most TCRs appeared rarely, but some public TCRs recurred in many donors. The authors later found HLA-associated TCR beta chains more clonally expanded than equally common others.

PCR amplification relied on 60 Vbeta primers (plus 13 Jbeta primers). Profiled with immunoSEQ multiplex PCR; TCRdb holds only in-frame clones, not every one. The table shows approximately 91,000 clones, with roughly 86% occurring only once. Worth noting for this clone: Its antigen is as yet unknown.

The CDR3 runs to 18 residues. Trimming cost V 4 bases and J 5 bases; bases outside gene matches: 16. Germline loops: CDR1 MDHEN, CDR2 SYDVKM. The specimen was PBMCs. The chain uses TRBV28 and TRBJ2-5; 10 nucleotides agree with TRBD2. This TCR was sampled from a man aged 25-40 years in good health and CMV-seropositive. CDR3 protein: CASSSPILASGSWETQYF. For the CDR3, the DNA is TGTGCCAGCAGTTCACCGATCCTCGCTAGCGGGAGCTGGGAGACCCAGTACTTC.